This T cell receptor beta chain comes out of a study of technical replicates of blood from a few donors listed by TCRdb under 2017. Library method: the immunoSEQ multiplex PCR assay. The table was pulled from immuneACCESS by TCRdb, which kept in-frame rearrangements only. Such tables lose some clones; where checked, under half of the loss comes from unresolved V genes, and the rest has no known cause. In this sample the table shows about 94,000 clones, nearly 97% of which occur a single time. Clones ranked in the top ten supply more than 0.2% of the sample. This clone was observed once. What this receptor recognizes is not known. Per-nucleotide qualities are absent, and no much larger clonotype sits a single base away. CDR1 SEHNR and CDR2 FQNEAQ were looked up in the germline V gene (reference sequence). The CDR3 sequence holds 14 residues, the cysteine and phenylalanine included. Of the read, only the CDR3 DNA is kept; its 42 bases are in frame from base 1. The junction shows trimming of 2 bases on V and 3 bases on J, and the gene matches do not reach 2 bases of it.

Sequencing was performed on T cells isolated from PBMCs. The clonotype comes from a human donor in good health. Rearrangement joined TRBV7-9 to TRBJ1-2, and 8 bases in between align with TRBD1. The base sequence is TGTGCCAGCAGCTTACAGGACAGGGACTATGGCTACACCTTC. This gives the protein CASSLQDRDYGYTF.